Below, 17 T cell receptor beta chains from the same sample are listed, as sequenced in a study of metastatic and nonmetastatic thyroid tumors. TCRdb reassembled clones from the PCR reads with MiXCR. The repertoire holds 75,000 to 100,000 clones, with over 9.5% as singletons. No treatment had been given to any patient before thyroid surgery. Sequenced sample: blood. Source of these receptors: a female donor with papillary thyroid cancer or a benign thyroid nodule (not recorded which). Some clones in this sample may be carry-over from other donors' samples.

This clone appeared many times. Other DNA variants within this sample encode the same CDR3. V gene TRBV2 combines with J gene TRBJ1-6; TRBD1 might be the D (6 bases). CDR3 length equals 16 residues. Trimming cost V 7 bases and J 0 bases, with 13 bases left between them. Germline CDR1 and CDR2: SNHLY and FYNNEI. CDR3 sequence reads: CASKRTDLSYNSPLHF. The DNA for the CDR3 is TGTGCCAGCAAACGGACAGACCTCTCCTATAATTCACCCCTCCACTTT.

There are many counts of this clone. The chain recombines TRBV15 with TRBJ1-4; D not certain. This CDR3 is 11 amino acids long. Germline V gene lookup returns CDR1 LNHNV and CDR2 YYDKDF (reference sequence). With 5 bases removed from V and 15 bases from J, the gap between germline ends came to 13 bases. CDR3: CATSGREEVFF. CDR3 coding DNA: TGTGCCACCAGCGGACGGGAGGAAGTGTTTTTT.

Points on this clone: The junction departs from the called germline gene at one end, perhaps through a read error. This chain joins TRBV2 and TRBJ2-2; the D gene is possibly TRBD1 (6 bases). The germline gives CDR1 SNHLY, CDR2 FYNNEI. This CDR3 is 14 amino acids long. The CDR3 region is CASKSSQGTGEPFF. The CDR3 bases are TGTGCCAGCAAGTCGAGCCAGGGGACCGGGGAGCCGTTTTTT.

For this clone: The junction does not match germline at one end; this may be a read error. The chain is built from TRBV30 and TRBJ2-5; D ambiguous. The CDR3 is 13 amino acids. Per germline, CDR1 GTSNPN and CDR2 SVGIG (reference sequence). The CDR3 sequence: CAGTGTAQETHYF. The CDR3 DNA sequence: TGTGCCGGTACCGGTACAGCTCAAGAGACCCATTACTTC.

This clone appeared many times. CDR3 nucleotide sequence: TGCGCCAGCAGCCCTGGGACTAGCGGGAGCTTTAACACCGGGGAGCTGTTTTTT. Amino acids: CASSPGTSGSFNTGELFF. The rearrangement links TRBV5-1 to TRBJ2-2, with 14 bases aligning to TRBD2. This CDR3 has 18 amino acids. The ends lost 4 bases at V and 2 bases at J; junction bases unmatched: 7. CDR1 is SGHRS and CDR2 is YFSETQ in the germline V gene.

The table lists this clone with a few counts. A read error may explain this, as a much larger clone is one base away. The V call is TRBV28, the J call TRBJ2-5; 8 nucleotides line up with TRBD2. Trimming removed 5 bases from V and 9 bases from J; junction bases left unmatched: 14. The CDR3 covers 15 residues. Germline loops: CDR1 MDHEN, CDR2 SYDVKM. The CDR3 DNA sequence: TGTGCCAGCAGTCCCTCAGCGGGAGTGGGTGAGGCCCAGTACTTC. This translates into CASSPSAGVGEAQYF.

The sample holds many counts of this clone. The V gene is TRBV5-1, the J gene TRBJ2-2; D uncertain. The V and J ends lost 4 bases and 5 bases respectively, with 18 bases between them. Germline CDR1 reads SGHRS; CDR2 reads YFSETQ. The CDR3 consists of 16 residues. CDR3 sequence (DNA): TGCGCCAGCAGCCCGAAGGGAACCGCGAGGACCGGGGAGCTGTTTTTT. This translates into CASSPKGTARTGELFF. Based on the CDR3 plus reference TRBV5-1 and TRBJ2-2, the full variable domain is KAGVTQTPRYLIKTRGQQVTLSCSPISGHRSVSWYQQTPGQGLQFLFEYFSETQRNKGNFPGRFSGRQFSNSRSEMNVSTLELGDSALYLCASSPKGTARTGELFFGEGSRLTVL.

This clone has ten or more counts. The rearrangement links TRBV5-5 to TRBJ2-7; D not certain. CDR3 length: 14 amino acids. V lost 1 base and J 3 bases, leaving 11 bases between the germline ends. From germline, CDR1 is SGHKS and CDR2 YYEKEE (reference sequence). The CDR3 sequence: CASSLSVGNYEQYF. The DNA of the CDR3 is TGTGCCAGCAGCTTGTCCGTGGGGAACTACGAGCAGTACTTC.

This clone was seen ten or more times. The chain couples TRBV6-2 or TRBV6-3 to TRBJ1-5; maybe TRBD1 (5 bases). The CDR3 is 17 amino acids. Trimming took 8 bases from V and 4 from J, leaving 24 bases between them. CDR1 and CDR2 (germline): MNHEY, SVGEGT. Here the CDR3 reads CASGFSPGRPVNQPQHF. CDR3 in DNA: TGTGCCAGCGGATTTTCTCCGGGACGGCCAGTTAATCAGCCCCAGCATTTT.

V is TRBV20-1 and J is TRBJ2-3; TRBD2 might be the D (5 bases). CDR3 size: 12 residues. CDR1 is DFQATT, CDR2 SNEGSKA, per germline (reference sequence). CDR3 in DNA: TGCAGCAAGGTAGCGTATACAGATACGCAGTATTTT. This gives the protein CSKVAYTDTQYF.

This clone was seen many times. The chain carries TRBV7-2 and TRBJ2-2; 10 nucleotides match TRBD1. V lost 6 bases to trimming and J lost 5 bases; unmatched junction nucleotides: 6. Per the germline V gene, CDR1 is SGHTA and CDR2 is FQGNSA. This CDR3 is 15 amino acids long. DNA of the CDR3: TGTGCCAGCAGGGGGACAGGGGAAAGAACCGGGGAGCTGTTTTTT. Amino acid sequence: CASRGTGERTGELFF. The full variable domain, with the rest looked up from reference TRBV7-2 and TRBJ2-2, is GAGVSQSPSNKVTEKGKDVELRCDPISGHTALYWYRQSLGQGLEFLIYFQGNSAPDKSGLPSDRFSAERTGGSVSTLTIQRTQQEDSAVYLCASRGTGERTGELFFGEGSRLTVL.

This clone was recorded many times. The chain combines TRBV20-1 with TRBJ2-5; 10 nucleotides align to TRBD2. Per germline, CDR1 DFQATT and CDR2 SNEGSKA (reference sequence). This CDR3 contains 13 residues. The junction had 5 bases not matched to a gene; V was cut back by 5 bases and J by 5 bases. The CDR3 DNA reads as TGCAGTGCTCCTCTAGCGGGAGAGGAGACCCAGTACTTC. Its translation: CSAPLAGEETQYF.

This clone was seen repeatedly, ten times or more. The rearrangement links TRBV20-1 to TRBJ2-3; 8 bases fit TRBD1. Unmatched junction bases numbered 7, after V lost 3 bases and J lost 2 bases. Germline CDR1 DFQATT, CDR2 SNEGSKA (reference sequence). There are 15 residues in the CDR3. The CDR3 loop reads CSASFRTGLTDTQYF. In DNA, the CDR3 is TGCAGTGCTAGCTTCCGGACAGGGCTCACAGATACGCAGTATTTT.

This clone occurred many times. The chain employs TRBV3-1 and TRBJ2-7; no firm D call. The CDR3 covers 11 residues. V was clipped by 6 bases and J by 3 bases, with 6 bases between them. The germline V gene has CDR1 LGHDT and CDR2 YNNKEL (reference sequence). In DNA form, the CDR3 reads TGTGCCAGCAGAGACGACTACGAGCAGTACTTC. It specifies CASRDDYEQYF.

This clone was recorded many times. The same CDR3 arises from other DNA sequences in this sample as well. The chain uses TRBV5-1 and TRBJ2-5; D may be TRBD2 (5 bases). The CDR3 length is 13 residues. The germline gives CDR1 SGHRS, CDR2 YFSETQ. Trimming took 1 base from V and 3 from J, leaving 7 bases between them. The CDR3 sequence: CASSLSGKETQYF. The CDR3 DNA is TGCGCCAGCAGCTTGTCGGGGAAAGAGACCCAGTACTTC.

In its sample, this clone was seen many times. This rearrangement joins TRBV19 to TRBJ1-1, with D unclear. V was cut by 8 bases and J by 8 bases, with 15 bases left in between. The CDR3 is made up of 12 amino acids. Germline V gene data show CDR1 as LNHDA and CDR2 as SQIVND (reference sequence). CDR3 in DNA: TGTGCCAGTGGAAACCCGATAGTCGAAGCTTTCTTT. Translation: CASGNPIVEAFF.

With respect to this clone: The junction differs from germline at one of its ends, possibly a read error. The chain couples TRBV11-2 to TRBJ2-7; D unclear. CDR3 size: 13 residues. The V gene's germline CDR1 is SGHAT and CDR2 FQNNGV. The CDR3: CASSLAANRYRNF. The CDR3 DNA reads TGTGCCAGCAGCTTAGCTGCCAACCGGTACAGAAACTTC.